This T cell receptor beta chain was sequenced for a study of cytomegalovirus exposure and HLA in healthy donors. On the study more broadly: Unique TCRs from HLA-typed donors, roughly 89 million of them, were held in an early data release.

The CDR3 runs 15 residues. Germline-derived CDR1 and CDR2 are SNHLY and FYNNEI. Trimming stripped 7 bases from V and 4 bases from J, with 19 bases between. A remark on this clone: The antigen is not known.

Whole-study findings and limits: Analyses of presence/absence relied on an assumption of roughly uniform sequencing depth across donors. The study reported that TCR beta sequences accurately predicted HLA-A and HLA-B alleles in most subjects. In an earlier analysis, in some 500 donors, most V segments appeared productive either ~87% or ~30% of the time.

PCR amplification relied on 60 Vbeta primers (plus 13 Jbeta primers). Here immunoSEQ multiplex PCR was the method, and the copy in TCRdb shows in-frame clones only, minus some. This table holds approximately 180,000 clones. This TCR was recovered from a man aged 30 to 45 in good health and CMV-seronegative. Sequencing used PBMCs. J is TRBJ2-5 and V is TRBV2; D is perhaps TRBD1 (7 bases). In DNA form, the CDR3 reads TGTGCCAGCACACGAGGAGGGGGCGGTCGAGAGACCCAGTACTTC. Translating gives CASTRGGGGRETQYF. Using reference TRBV2 and TRBJ2-5 for the parts outside the CDR3, the full variable domain is EPEVTQTPSHQVTQMGQEVILRCVPISNHLYFYWYRQILGQKVEFLVSFYNNEISEKSEIFDDQFSVERPDGSNFTLKIRSTKLEDSAMYFCASTRGGGGRETQYFGPGTRLLVL.